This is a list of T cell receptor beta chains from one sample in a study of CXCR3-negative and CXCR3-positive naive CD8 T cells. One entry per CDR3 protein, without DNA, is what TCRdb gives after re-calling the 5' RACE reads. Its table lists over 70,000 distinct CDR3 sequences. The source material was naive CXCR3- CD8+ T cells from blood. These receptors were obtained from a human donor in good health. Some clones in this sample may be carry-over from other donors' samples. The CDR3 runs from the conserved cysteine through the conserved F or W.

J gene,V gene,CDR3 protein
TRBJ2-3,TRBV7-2,CASSLGPREDTQYF
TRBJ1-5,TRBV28,CASSFFQSSNQPQHF
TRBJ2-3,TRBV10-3,CAISERITDTQYF
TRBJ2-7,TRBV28,CASRWSGRGYEQYF
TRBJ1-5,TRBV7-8,CASSFEARYNQPQHF
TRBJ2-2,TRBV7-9,CAREELGSTGELFF
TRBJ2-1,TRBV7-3,CASSLLPPGGLSSYNEQFF
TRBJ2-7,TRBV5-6,CASSLGRSYEQYF
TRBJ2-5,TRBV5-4,CASSFLGLAGQETQYF
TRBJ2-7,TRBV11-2,CASSFLARANPNEQYF
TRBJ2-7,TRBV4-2,CASSQGTSKYEQYF
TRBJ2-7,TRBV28,CASSIGGGAYEQYF
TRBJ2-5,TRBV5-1,CASLGPKETQYF
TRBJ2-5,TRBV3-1,CASSQYEVAGQETQYF
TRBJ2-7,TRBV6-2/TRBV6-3,CASSPTTGYYEQYF
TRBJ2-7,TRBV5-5,CASSREESGMRLAGEQYF